The source of this T cell receptor beta chain is a study of T cells in Graves' hyperthyroidism and ophthalmopathy. Study-wide results and caveats: In blood, most of the thyroid clonotypes expanded above 0.001 were also present.

This clonotype was seen at least ten times. The antigen is undetermined. The CDR3 regions of TCR beta were amplified from RNA transcripts. The TCR CDR3 was amplified in a first-round RT-PCR using the HTBI primer set. MiXCR, applied by TCRdb to the multiplex PCR reads, yields one record per CDR3 protein. The sample comprises 500,000 to 550,000 distinct CDR3 sequences, approximately 20% of which are singletons, and over 45% rests with the top ten. Sequenced material: blood. The TCR was taken from a man aged 40-49 years with Graves' ophthalmopathy.

Here the CDR3 DNA reads TGTGCCAGCAGTTCAGGGACTAGCAGTCACAATGAGCAGTTCTTC. Its translation: CASSSGTSSHNEQFF. This chain joins TRBV12-3 or TRBV12-4 and TRBJ2-1; 9 bases agree with TRBD2. With 4 bases clipped from V and 5 bases from J, the junction kept 6 bases outside the gene matches. The CDR3 loop spans 15 amino acids.